The 21 T cell receptor beta chains below were found in one sample sequenced in a study of T cells after yellow fever vaccination. TCRdb analysed the 5' RACE reads with MiXCR anew, one entry per CDR3 protein. This sample has under 600,000 distinct CDR3 sequences, with approximately 15% found just once. Source: PBMCs, taken on the day of the yellow fever booster vaccination. The receptors here all came from a man under 40 who received the YFV17D yellow fever vaccine.

Only a few counts were recorded for this clonotype. The rearrangement joins TRBV5-6 to TRBJ2-7, with D unresolved. Germline CDR1 is SGHDT and CDR2 is YYEEEE. CDR3 length: 13 amino acids. Trimming took 3 bases from V and 0 from J, leaving 7 bases between them. CDR3 in DNA: TGTGCCAGCAGCTGGAAAGCCTCCTACGAGCAGTACTTC. This translates into CASSWKASYEQYF.

This clonotype was found a few times. The chain joins TRBV20-1 to TRBJ2-1, with TRBD2 matching 8 bases. Per the germline V gene, CDR1 is DFQATT and CDR2 is SNEGSKA (reference sequence). V lost 8 bases and J lost 0; bases outside the gene matches: 6. CDR3 length: 14 residues. The CDR3 coding sequence is TGCAGTTCCTCGAGCGGGAGCTCCTACAATGAGCAGTTCTTC. Translation: CSSSSGSSYNEQFF.

This chain connects TRBV2 to TRBJ2-1, with a weak D call TRBD2 (6 bases). The V end was cut by 7 bases, the J end by 7 bases, with 17 bases between. The CDR3 loop spans 14 amino acids. CDR1 SNHLY and CDR2 FYNNEI come from the germline V gene. CDR3 region: CASTSGGVGNEQFF. The DNA for the CDR3 is TGTGCCAGCACGTCCGGCGGGGTAGGGAATGAGCAGTTCTTC.

This clonotype came up a few times. The chain combines TRBV9 with TRBJ2-1; 12 positions match TRBD2. Germline CDR1 and CDR2: SGDLS and YYNGEE. With V trimmed by 0 bases and J by 6 bases, 4 bases remained unmatched. The CDR3 consists of 16 residues. CDR3 DNA sequence: TGTGCCAGCAGCGTAGGGACTAGCGGGAACTTCAATGAGCAGTTCTTC. It yields the protein CASSVGTSGNFNEQFF.

The chain recombines TRBV7-2 with TRBJ1-4; possibly TRBD1 for D (5 bases). Looked up from germline, CDR1 is SGHTA and CDR2 is FQGNSA. The CDR3 is 15 amino acids. V was cut by 5 bases and J by 5 bases, with 15 bases left in between. The CDR3 loop reads CASSLNQGYNEKLFF. DNA for the CDR3: TGTGCCAGCAGCCTAAATCAGGGTTACAATGAAAAACTGTTTTTT.

Many counts were recorded for this clonotype. The chain combines TRBV10-2 with TRBJ2-1, with D possibly TRBD2 on 5 matching bases. Germline loops: CDR1 WSHSY, CDR2 SAAADI. Trimming took 4 bases from V and 3 from J, leaving 10 bases between them. The CDR3 spans 14 residues. The CDR3 nucleotides read TGCGCCAGCAGTGGGACTTCCGTCTACAATGAGCAGTTCTTC. It yields the protein CASSGTSVYNEQFF.

This clonotype was detected only a few times. J is TRBJ2-5 and V is TRBV7-2; TRBD2 aligns across 11 bases. Trimming took 5 bases from V and 1 from J; bases not matched to a gene: 6. CDR1 is SGHTA, CDR2 FQGNSA, per germline. The CDR3 has 16 residues. The CDR3 nucleotides read TGTGCCAGCAGCCACGGACTAGCGGGTGCCCAAGAGACCCAGTACTTC. It translates to CASSHGLAGAQETQYF.

The chain couples TRBV24-1 to TRBJ2-3; D perhaps matches TRBD2 (6 bases). The germline gives CDR1 KGHDR, CDR2 SFDVKD. CDR3 size: 16 residues. Trimming shortened V by 3 bases and J by 0 bases, and 12 bases separated the two germline ends. CDR3 amino acids: CATSDPGLMSTDTQYF. The DNA for the CDR3 is TGTGCCACCAGTGATCCGGGACTGATGAGCACAGATACGCAGTATTTT.

In this sample, this clonotype turned up a few times. The chain couples TRBV2 to TRBJ2-3; possible D gene TRBD2, 6 bases. The CDR3 contains 16 residues. The V gene's germline CDR1 is SNHLY and CDR2 FYNNEI. Trimming pared 7 bases from V and 1 base from J, leaving 18 bases between. CDR3 coding DNA: TGTGCCAGCAACGACCTACGGGAGACGGGCACAGATACGCAGTATTTT. Encoded protein: CASNDLRETGTDTQYF.

This clonotype has just a few counts. The rearrangement joins TRBV5-5 to TRBJ2-3; perhaps TRBD2 as D (7 bases). Germline CDR1 SGHKS, CDR2 YYEKEE (reference sequence). This CDR3 region has 15 residues. V was pared by 4 bases and J by 1 base, with 13 bases between. This CDR3 is CASSGGGAGTDTQYF. The DNA for the CDR3 is TGTGCCAGCAGCGGTGGGGGGGCTGGCACAGATACGCAGTATTTT.

The chain has TRBV2 and TRBJ2-1; no firm D call. CDR1 is SNHLY and CDR2 is FYNNEI in the germline V gene. Trimming pared 3 bases from V and 14 bases from J, leaving 14 bases between. The CDR3 is 12 residues long. This CDR3 is CASSDQLPPEFF. CDR3 DNA: TGTGCCAGCAGTGATCAACTCCCGCCCGAGTTCTTC. Looking up the rest from reference TRBV2 and TRBJ2-1 gives the full variable domain: EPEVTQTPSHQVTQMGQEVILRCVPISNHLYFYWYRQILGQKVEFLVSFYNNEISEKSEIFDDQFSVERPDGSNFTLKIRSTKLEDSAMYFCASSDQLPPEFFGPGTRLTVL.

The chain employs TRBV4-3 and TRBJ2-5; weak D call: TRBD2 (5 bases). V lost 0 bases to trimming and J lost 5 bases, with 19 bases between them. This CDR3 is built from 17 residues. CDR1 LGHNA and CDR2 YSLEER come from the germline V gene. The CDR3 reads CASSQEPRGGFSETQYF. The DNA for the CDR3 is TGCGCCAGCAGCCAAGAACCAAGAGGCGGGTTCAGCGAGACCCAGTACTTC.

This rearrangement joins TRBV4-3 to TRBJ2-1; TRBD1 or TRBD2 may be the D gene (5 bases each). Germline V lookup: CDR1 LGHNA, CDR2 YSLEER. This CDR3 spans 15 amino acids. Trimming cost V 4 bases and J 8 bases, with 18 bases left between them. This chain's CDR3 is CASSRWGSGADEQFF. The CDR3 coding sequence is TGCGCCAGCAGCCGTTGGGGGAGCGGTGCCGATGAGCAGTTCTTC.

The CDR3 DNA reads TGTGCCAGCAGCTCGCGGGGGACTTTAGATACGCAGTATTTT. This translates into CASSSRGTLDTQYF. The chain employs TRBV11-3 and TRBJ2-3; 7 nucleotides align to TRBD2. Germline loops: CDR1 SGHNT, CDR2 YENEEA. This CDR3 has 14 residues. The V gene end was trimmed by 4 bases and the J gene end by 5 bases; junction bases not matched to a gene: 6. Full variable domain (remainder filled in from reference TRBV11-3 and TRBJ2-3): EAGVVQSPRYKIIEKKQPVAFWCNPISGHNTLYWYLQNLGQGPELLIRYENEEAVDDSQLPKDRFSAERLKGVDSTLKIQPAELGDSAVYLCASSSRGTLDTQYFGPGTRLTVL.

This clonotype was seen a few times. J is TRBJ1-5 and V is TRBV27; D is possibly TRBD1 (5 bases). The V end was cut by 3 bases, the J end by 6 bases, with 12 bases between. Germline CDR1 is MNHEY and CDR2 is SMNVEV (reference sequence). The CDR3 is 14 residues long. In DNA form, the CDR3 reads TGTGCCAGCAGTTTCGCAGGGCTCGGTCAGCCCCAGCATTTT. It codes for CASSFAGLGQPQHF.

This clonotype appeared many times. The chain recombines TRBV4-3 with TRBJ2-2; 11 bases map to TRBD2. The V gene end was trimmed by 8 bases and the J gene end by 7 bases; junction bases not matched to a gene: 9. The CDR3 is 15 residues long. In germline, CDR1 is LGHNA, CDR2 YSLEER. The CDR3: CASSVAGGPVGELFF. The CDR3 DNA is TGCGCCAGCTCCGTAGCGGGAGGGCCGGTCGGGGAGCTGTTTTTT.

There are a few counts of this clonotype. The J gene is TRBJ2-5, the V gene TRBV7-2; no clear D. The CDR3 has 13 amino acids. Germline CDR1 reads SGHTA; CDR2 reads FQGNSA. The V and J ends lost 3 bases and 4 bases respectively, with 9 bases between them. CDR3 residues: CASSFGELETQYF. In DNA, the CDR3 is TGTGCCAGCAGCTTCGGAGAGTTAGAGACCCAGTACTTC.

V gene TRBV4-1 combines with J gene TRBJ2-7; D possibly corresponds to TRBD2 (5 bases). V gave up 1 base and J gave up 6 bases, with 16 bases separating them. The length of the CDR3 is 15 residues. Germline-derived CDR1 and CDR2 are MGHRA and YSYEKL. DNA for the CDR3: TGCGCCAGCAGCCAAGCTAGCCAGCCGGATTCCGAGCAGTACTTC. This encodes CASSQASQPDSEQYF.

The gene calls are TRBV29-1 and TRBJ2-7, with no clear D. CDR3 length: 14 amino acids. Germline CDR1 is SQVTM and CDR2 is ANQGSEA. V lost 7 bases to trimming and J lost 7 bases, with 23 bases between them. CDR3 sequence reads: CSASVGISWYEQYF. CDR3 nucleotide sequence: TGCAGCGCCTCGGTGGGGATTTCATGGTATGAGCAGTACTTC.

The chain couples TRBV7-2 to TRBJ1-1, with D perhaps TRBD1 (5 bases). CDR1 SGHTA and CDR2 FQGNSA come from the germline V gene. V lost 4 bases to trimming and J lost 0 bases, with 9 bases between them. The CDR3 has 14 amino acids. As DNA, the CDR3 is TGTGCCAGCAGCTGGCTAGGGGTGAACACTGAAGCTTTCTTT. This translates into CASSWLGVNTEAFF.

The sample holds a few counts of this clonotype. V and J are TRBV20-1 and TRBJ2-2; D call uncertain. CDR1 is DFQATT and CDR2 is SNEGSKA in the germline V gene (reference sequence). Trimming left V 0 bases short and J 7 bases short, with 15 bases between. CDR3 length: 15 residues. The CDR3 nucleotides are TGCAGTGCTAGAGATAATGGGGTGCTCGGCGGGGAGCTGTTTTTT. Its protein is CSARDNGVLGGELFF.